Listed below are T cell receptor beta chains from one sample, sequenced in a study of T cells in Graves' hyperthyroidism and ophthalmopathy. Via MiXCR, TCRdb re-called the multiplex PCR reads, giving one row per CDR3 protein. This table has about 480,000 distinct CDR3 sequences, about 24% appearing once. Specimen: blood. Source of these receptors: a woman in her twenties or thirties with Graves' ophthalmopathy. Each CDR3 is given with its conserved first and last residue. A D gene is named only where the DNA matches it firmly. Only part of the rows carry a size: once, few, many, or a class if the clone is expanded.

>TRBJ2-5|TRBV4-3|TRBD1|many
TGCGCCAGCAGCCAAGAGGGTTACCAACGGACAGGGGAGGAAGAGACCCAGTACTTC
CASSQEGYQRTGEEETQYF
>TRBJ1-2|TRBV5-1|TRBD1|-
TGCGCCAGCAGCTCCGGGACAGGGGCCCTCTATGGCTACACCTTC
CASSSGTGALYGYTF
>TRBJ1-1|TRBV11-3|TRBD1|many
TGTGCCAGCAGCTTACGAGTACCCCGGGACAGGCCTGAAGCTTTCTTT
CASSLRVPRDRPEAFF
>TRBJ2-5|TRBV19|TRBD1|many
TGTGCCAGTAGTTACAGGGGCTTAGAGACCCAGTACTTC
CASSYRGLETQYF
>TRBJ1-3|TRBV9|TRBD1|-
TGTGCCAGCAGCGTACAGGGGGGCGCTGGAAACACCATATATTTT
CASSVQGGAGNTIYF
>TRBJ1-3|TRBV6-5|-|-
TGTGCCAGCAGTTACGGAGCTAGGGGGTCTGGAAACACCATATATTTT
CASSYGARGSGNTIYF
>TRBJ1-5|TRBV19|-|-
TGTGCCAGTAGTCAGGACAGAACCTATCAGCCCCAGCATTTT
CASSQDRTYQPQHF
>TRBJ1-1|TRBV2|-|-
TGTGCCAGCAGTGTGGAACGGATGAACACTGAAGCTTTCTTT
CASSVERMNTEAFF
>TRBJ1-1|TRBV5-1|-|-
TGCGCCAGCAGCTTGTTTGGGGGCGCGGGTACTGAAGCTTTCTTT
CASSLFGGAGTEAFF
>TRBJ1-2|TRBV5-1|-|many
TGCGCCAGCAGCACCGACGGTAACTATGGCTACACCTTC
CASSTDGNYGYTF
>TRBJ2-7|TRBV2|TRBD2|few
TGTGCCAGGAGACTAGCGGGGGCCTACGAGCAGTACTTC
CARRLAGAYEQYF
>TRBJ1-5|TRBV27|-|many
TGTGCCAGCGGAGGGTCTTCGCGCAATCAGCCCCAGCATTTT
CASGGSSRNQPQHF
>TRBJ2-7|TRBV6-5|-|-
TGTGCCAGCAGTTATCCGGGGGAAAGGCCGGGCGAGCAGTACTTC
CASSYPGERPGEQYF
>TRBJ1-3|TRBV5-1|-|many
TGCGCCAGCAGCACAGACGGAAACACCATATATTTT
CASSTDGNTIYF
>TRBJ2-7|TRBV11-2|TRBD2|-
TGTGCCAGCAGCCGGCCGACTAGCGGGAGTTACGAGCAGTACTTC
CASSRPTSGSYEQYF
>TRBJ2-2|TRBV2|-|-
TGTGCCAGCAGGGAACAGGGTAGCCCCGGGGAGCTGTTTTTT
CASREQGSPGELFF
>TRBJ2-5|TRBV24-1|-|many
TGTGCCACCAGTGATTTTCGGGAGACCCAGTACTTC
CATSDFRETQYF
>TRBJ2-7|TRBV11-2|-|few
TGTGCCAGCAAGGAGATTTTTTCCTCCTACGAGCAGTACTTC
CASKEIFSSYEQYF
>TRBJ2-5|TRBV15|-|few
TGTGCCACCAGCAGAGTCGCCCAAGAGACCCAGTACTTC
CATSRVAQETQYF
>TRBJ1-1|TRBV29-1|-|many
TGCAGCGCCAACGAACAGATGAACACTGAAGCTTTCTTT
CSANEQMNTEAFF
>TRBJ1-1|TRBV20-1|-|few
TGCAGTGCTAGACTTACAGGCCGAAACACTGAAGCTTTCTTT
CSARLTGRNTEAFF
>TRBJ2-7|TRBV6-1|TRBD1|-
TGTGCCAGCAGGGATTGGACAGGGGGCGCATACGAGCAGTACTTC
CASRDWTGGAYEQYF
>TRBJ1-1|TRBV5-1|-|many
TGCGCCAGCAGCTTGGTTGGGACGGTGAACACTGAAGCTTTCTTT
CASSLVGTVNTEAFF
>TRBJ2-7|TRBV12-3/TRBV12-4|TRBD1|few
TGTGCCAGCAGTGGGAGGGCCGGGACAGGGATCTCCTACGAGCAGTACTTC
CASSGRAGTGISYEQYF
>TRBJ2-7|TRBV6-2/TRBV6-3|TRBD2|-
TGTGCCAGCAGTTACTTGACTAGCGCAAGTCTGGGGAACGAGCAGTACTTC
CASSYLTSASLGNEQYF
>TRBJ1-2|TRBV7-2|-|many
TGTGCCAGCAGCCCGGTTAAGGGGAACTATGGCTACACCTTC
CASSPVKGNYGYTF
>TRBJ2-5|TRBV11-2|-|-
TGTGCCAGCAGCAACCCGGAATTTGGAGAAGAGACCCAGTACTTC
CASSNPEFGEETQYF
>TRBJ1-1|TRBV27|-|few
TGTGCCAGCAGTTTCGGGTGGGACTCGGGTGAAGCTTTCTTT
CASSFGWDSGEAFF
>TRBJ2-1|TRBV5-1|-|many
TGCGCCAGCAGCTTTTCAGGGAACAACTACAATGAGCAGTTCTTC
CASSFSGNNYNEQFF
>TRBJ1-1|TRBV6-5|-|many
TGTGCCAGCAGTTACGGTCCAATTACTAAGAACACTGAAGCTTTCTTT
CASSYGPITKNTEAFF
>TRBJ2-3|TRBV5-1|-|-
TGCGCCAGCAGCCGAACCGGGGGCAGTAGCACAGATACGCAGTATTTT
CASSRTGGSSTDTQYF
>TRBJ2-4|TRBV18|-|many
TGTGCCAGCTCACCAAGAGCCCAGGGCGAGAACATTCAGTACTTC
CASSPRAQGENIQYF
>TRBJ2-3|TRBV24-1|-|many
TGTGCCACCAGTGATACCCGCGGATCAGCCACAGATACGCAGTATTTT
CATSDTRGSATDTQYF
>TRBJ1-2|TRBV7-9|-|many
TGTGCCAGCAGCTTAGCGCGTCTGGGAGACTATGGCTACACCTTC
CASSLARLGDYGYTF
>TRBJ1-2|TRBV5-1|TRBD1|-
TGCGCCAGCAGCTGGGCCGGACAGGATAACTATGGCTACACCTTC
CASSWAGQDNYGYTF
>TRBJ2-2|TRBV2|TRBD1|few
TGTGCCAGCGGGGGACAGGGGGGCGCCGGGGAGCTGTTTTTT
CASGGQGGAGELFF
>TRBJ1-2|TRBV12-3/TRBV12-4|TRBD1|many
TGTGCCAGCAGTCTAGGGACAGGGAGCTATGGCTACACCTTC
CASSLGTGSYGYTF
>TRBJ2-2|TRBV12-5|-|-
TGTGCTAGTGGTTCCTTTTCCCCTCTCCTCACCGGGGAGCTGTTTTTT
CASGSFSPLLTGELFF
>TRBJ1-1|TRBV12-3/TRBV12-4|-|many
TGTGCCAGCAGTTTGGGGGGGGTAAGGACTGAAGCTTTCTTT
CASSLGGVRTEAFF
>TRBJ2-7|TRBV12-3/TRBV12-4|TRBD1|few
TGTGCCAGCAGTCCCGACGGAGTCCGGGACAGGGATTACGAGCAGTACTTC
CASSPDGVRDRDYEQYF